This TCR beta chain was identified during a study of blood T cell repertoires in COVID-19 (dated by TCRdb to 2018 to 2021). The study in broad terms: Samples from collaborators originated in the United States, Italy and Spain and spanned both the acute and convalescent phases of COVID-19. The repertoires were made available in a free public database intended to serve as a resource for research on the immune response to SARS-CoV-2. Where available, HLA class I and class II types were obtained from metadata supplied by the sample provider rather than from assay-based typing. The material from the prospective study consisted of cDNA or gDNA derived from T cells, B-cell-depleted T cells, or PBMCs. Subjects who had been exposed to COVID-19, were actively infected with it, or had recovered from it provided the deeply sampled blood TCRbeta repertoires that made up the dataset. Samples were obtained from the ongoing ImmuneRACE study (first 160 participants) and from about 1,300 subjects provided by 6 global collaborators. The sample metadata nearly always contained a de-identified subject ID, COVID-19 status, age in years and sex. The paper as a whole reports these results and caveats: The quantity of clinical and demographic metadata differed by source and by participant and was supplied without curation.

A remark on this clone: Its antigen specificity is not known. No qualities accompany the bases; no much larger clone lies one base away.

Whole blood was collected in K2EDTA tubes by collaborating institutions according to the institutions' own protocols. For TCRbeta analysis, collaborators shipped samples in one of three forms: frozen whole blood, isolated PBMCs, or DNA extracted from either of those sample types. TCRbeta CDR3 regions were amplified from genomic DNA using the immunoSEQ Assay, a bias-controlled multiplex PCR. The authors' pipeline ran thus. Within the assay, amplification of reference gene primers was used to estimate how many nucleated cells each sample contained. To quantify the absolute abundance of each unique TCRbeta CDR3 rearrangement, sequence reads were collapsed and filtered. For each sample, productive Simpson clonality was calculated by taking the square root of Simpson's diversity index across productive rearrangements. As stored in TCRdb, this immuneACCESS dataset retains in-frame rearrangements with V and J assigned. A fraction of the clones does not appear; measured against another copy, unresolved V genes explain less than half of the discrepancy, and the remainder lacks a known reason. V, J and clone size are those of that table, while D and trimming were read from the DNA. For this sample there are about 82,000 clones; roughly 80% appear just once. The ten largest clones add up to approximately 20% of the sample.

This TCR came from a man aged 80 or over with active or convalescent COVID-19. The source material was peripheral blood.

The CDR3 corresponds to CASSPGLAGGRPVGVQETQYF. The bases are TGTGCCAGCAGCCCGGGACTAGCGGGAGGGCGACCCGTGGGGGTCCAAGAGACCCAGTACTTC. The chain joins TRBV9 to TRBJ2-5, and 16 junction bases match TRBD2. From a lookup of the germline V gene, CDR1 and CDR2 are SGDLS and YYNGEE. From its cysteine to its phenylalanine, the CDR3 spans 21 amino acids. The DNA shown is the 63-base CDR3, in frame from base 1. V ends up 4 bases short and J 1 base short, with an unmatched junction base count of 16.